The next 17 T cell receptor beta chains were all read from a single sample in a study of T cell responses to AZD1222 COVID-19 vaccine. TCRdb keeps only in-frame clones here, not all; method: immunoSEQ multiplex PCR. The data contain 200,000 to 250,000 clones, roughly 91% of them singletons. Sequencing used peripheral blood, obtained on day 0 of MenACWY control vaccination. The receptors stem from an adult in good health.

V is TRBV12-3 or TRBV12-4 and J is TRBJ1-5; 7 bases match TRBD1. Losses at the gene ends were 4 bases for V and 9 bases for J; bases not matched to a gene: 6. This CDR3 has 13 amino acids. CDR3 sequence reads: CASSSRGRGPQHF. The CDR3 nucleotides read TGTGCCAGCAGTTCCAGGGGGAGAGGGCCCCAGCATTTT.

This clone showed up just once. The chain uses TRBV30 and TRBJ1-1; D is ambiguous. Trimming cost V 5 bases and J 8 bases, with 6 bases left between them. The germline V gene has CDR1 GTSNPN and CDR2 SVGIG (reference sequence). CDR3 size: 9 residues. CDR3 protein: CAWGREAFF. The CDR3 DNA follows: TGTGCCTGGGGTAGGGAAGCTTTCTTT. Looking up the rest from reference TRBV30 and TRBJ1-1 gives the full variable domain: SQTIHQWPATLVQPVGSPLSLECTVEGTSNPNLYWYRQAAGRGLQLLFYSVGIGQISSEVPQNLSASRPQDRQFILSSKKLLLSDSGFYLCAWGREAFFGQGTRLTVV.

The chain combines TRBV18 with TRBJ1-3, with D uncertain. V lost 2 bases, J lost 0 bases, and 11 bases lay in between. The CDR3 spans 16 residues. CDR1 KGHSH and CDR2 LQKENI come from the germline V gene. The CDR3 reads CASSPLEINSGNTIYF. The CDR3 DNA follows: TGTGCCAGCTCACCATTAGAGATTAACTCTGGAAACACCATATATTTT.

The chain recombines TRBV3-1 (or the pseudogene TRBV3-2) with TRBJ2-1, with a possible D match to TRBD1 (5 bases). Trimming stripped 1 base from V and 10 bases from J, with 11 bases between. There are 13 residues in the CDR3. Germline V gene data show CDR1 as LGHDT and CDR2 as YNNKEL (reference sequence). CDR3 sequence reads: CASSQGPRQEQFF. CDR3 nucleotide sequence: TGTGCCAGCAGCCAAGGACCGCGACAGGAGCAGTTCTTC.

This chain links TRBV19 with TRBJ1-2; the D is unclear. CDR3 length: 12 amino acids. V lost 3 bases and J lost 0, with 2 bases in between. Germline V gene sequence: CDR1 LNHDA, CDR2 SQIVND (reference sequence). CDR3 in DNA: TGTGCCAGTAGTATGGCTAACTATGGCTACACCTTC. Its translation is CASSMANYGYTF. Together with reference TRBV19 and TRBJ1-2, the CDR3 gives the full variable domain: DGGITQSPKYLFRKEGQNVTLSCEQNLNHDAMYWYRQDPGQGLRLIYYSQIVNDFQKGDIAEGYSVSREKKESFPLTVTSAQKNPTAFYLCASSMANYGYTFGSGTRLTVV.

The V gene is TRBV7-3, the J gene TRBJ1-1; no reliable D call. Looked up from germline, CDR1 is SGHTA and CDR2 is FQGTGA. Trimming took off 5 bases at V and 1 base at J, with 8 bases between the two ends. The CDR3 loop spans 13 amino acids. CDR3 residues: CASSRVPNTEAFF. The CDR3 nucleotides read TGTGCCAGCAGCCGAGTTCCGAACACTGAAGCTTTCTTT.

The chain links TRBV5-1 to TRBJ1-4; 8 nucleotides agree with TRBD1. The CDR3 contains 14 residues. CDR1 and CDR2 from the germline V gene are SGHRS and YFSETQ. Trimming took 4 bases from V and 6 from J; bases not matched to a gene: 5. The CDR3 spells CASSLTTGDEKLFF. DNA for the CDR3: TGCGCCAGCAGCCTGACGACAGGGGATGAAAAACTGTTTTTT. Using reference TRBV5-1 and TRBJ1-4 for the parts outside the CDR3, the full variable domain is KAGVTQTPRYLIKTRGQQVTLSCSPISGHRSVSWYQQTPGQGLQFLFEYFSETQRNKGNFPGRFSGRQFSNSRSEMNVSTLELGDSALYLCASSLTTGDEKLFFGSGTQLSVL.

This sequence joins TRBV3-1 (or the pseudogene TRBV3-2) and TRBJ1-5; 7 bases are a match to TRBD1. V shed 1 base and J 1 base; nucleotides not matched to a gene: 4. The CDR3 is 16 residues long. From germline, CDR1 is LGHDT and CDR2 YNNKEL (reference sequence). This CDR3 is CASSQGDSLSNQPQHF. The CDR3 bases are TGTGCCAGCAGCCAAGGGGACAGCCTCAGCAATCAGCCCCAGCATTTT.

This chain links TRBV2 with TRBJ1-1; D is uncertain. The CDR3 is 15 amino acids. CDR1 and CDR2 (germline): SNHLY, FYNNEI. V lost 3 bases to trimming and J lost 3 bases, with 14 bases between them. The CDR3 spells CASSDPETMDTEAFF. In DNA form, the CDR3 reads TGTGCCAGCAGTGACCCCGAGACGATGGACACTGAAGCTTTCTTT.

This chain connects TRBV6-6 to TRBJ1-1; D ambiguous. V shed 1 base and J shed 1 base, with 10 bases lying between them. The CDR3 has 15 residues. The germline V gene encodes CDR1 MNHNY and CDR2 SVGAGI (reference sequence). The CDR3 is CASSYLGGENTEAFF. The CDR3 bases are TGTGCCAGCAGTTACTTGGGCGGGGAGAACACTGAAGCTTTCTTT.

This chain joins TRBV19 and TRBJ2-5, with 8 positions matching TRBD1. The CDR3 contains 13 residues. The germline gives CDR1 LNHDA, CDR2 SQIVND (reference sequence). Trimming took 9 bases from V and 9 from J; bases not matched to a gene: 12. The CDR3 bases are TGTGCCAGCACTCCCGGACAGGGCAGGGCCCAGTACTTC. Its translation is CASTPGQGRAQYF.

The chain carries TRBV6-1 and TRBJ2-2, with 10 bases lining up with TRBD1. Germline lookup yields CDR1 MNHNS and CDR2 SASEGT. CDR3 length: 17 residues. The trim removed 2 bases at V and 3 bases at J, leaving 6 bases unmatched. CDR3 loop: CASSESPTGGYTGELFF. The DNA for the CDR3 is TGTGCCAGCAGTGAATCGCCGACAGGGGGCTACACCGGGGAGCTGTTTTTT.

This chain uses TRBV3-1 (or the pseudogene TRBV3-2) with TRBJ1-6; no reliable D call. The CDR3 contains 14 residues. V lost 3 bases and J 0 bases, leaving 3 bases between the germline ends. Germline CDR1 reads LGHDT; CDR2 reads YNNKEL (reference sequence). CDR3 DNA sequence: TGTGCCAGCAGCCAGAGCTCCTATAATTCACCCCTCCACTTT. Translated, it gives CASSQSSYNSPLHF.

The V and J genes are TRBV10-1 and TRBJ2-1; 8 bases match TRBD2. Per the germline V gene, CDR1 is WNHNN and CDR2 is SYGVQD (reference sequence). Unmatched junction bases numbered 12, after V lost 8 bases and J lost 0 bases. This CDR3 contains 17 residues. CDR3 region: CASPPGGGPPSYNEQFF. Written as DNA, the CDR3 is TGCGCCAGCCCACCGGGGGGGGGCCCTCCCTCCTACAATGAGCAGTTCTTC.

The V and J genes are TRBV2 and TRBJ1-1, with 7 bases aligning to TRBD1. The V and J ends lost 6 bases and 0 bases, in that order; junction bases with no gene match: 1. The length of the CDR3 is 13 residues. Per germline, CDR1 SNHLY and CDR2 FYNNEI. For the CDR3, the DNA is TGTGCCAGCAGGGACAGGCTGAACACTGAAGCTTTCTTT. Translated: CASRDRLNTEAFF.

The V gene is TRBV19, the J gene TRBJ2-3; 7 bases map to TRBD2. The CDR3 spans 15 residues. Per the germline V gene, CDR1 is LNHDA and CDR2 is SQIVND (reference sequence). The J segment lost 3 bases and the V segment lost 3 bases, leaving 6 bases of the junction unmatched. The DNA of the CDR3 is TGTGCCAGTAGTATTATGGCGCGGGGGACAGATACGCAGTATTTT. As protein: CASSIMARGTDTQYF.

The CDR3 sequence is CASRYEQGGNQPQHF. In DNA form, the CDR3 reads TGCGCCAGCAGATACGAACAGGGGGGGAATCAGCCCCAGCATTTT. The chain recombines TRBV4-1 with TRBJ1-5; 8 bases match TRBD1. The CDR3 is made up of 15 amino acids. Trimming took 6 bases from V and 4 from J; bases not matched to a gene: 8. The germline CDR1 and CDR2 sequences are MGHRA and YSYEKL.